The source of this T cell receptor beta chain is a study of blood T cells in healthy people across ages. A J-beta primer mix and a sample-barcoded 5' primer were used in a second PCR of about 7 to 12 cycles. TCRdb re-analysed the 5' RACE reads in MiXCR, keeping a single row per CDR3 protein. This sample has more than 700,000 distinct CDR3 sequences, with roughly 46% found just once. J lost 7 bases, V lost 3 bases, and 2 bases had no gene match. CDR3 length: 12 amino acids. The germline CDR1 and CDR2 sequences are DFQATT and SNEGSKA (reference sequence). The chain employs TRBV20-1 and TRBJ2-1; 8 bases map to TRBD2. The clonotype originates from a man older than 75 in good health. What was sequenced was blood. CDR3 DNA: TGCAGTGCTAGCCCTAGCGGGAATGAGCAGTTCTTC. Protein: CSASPSGNEQFF.